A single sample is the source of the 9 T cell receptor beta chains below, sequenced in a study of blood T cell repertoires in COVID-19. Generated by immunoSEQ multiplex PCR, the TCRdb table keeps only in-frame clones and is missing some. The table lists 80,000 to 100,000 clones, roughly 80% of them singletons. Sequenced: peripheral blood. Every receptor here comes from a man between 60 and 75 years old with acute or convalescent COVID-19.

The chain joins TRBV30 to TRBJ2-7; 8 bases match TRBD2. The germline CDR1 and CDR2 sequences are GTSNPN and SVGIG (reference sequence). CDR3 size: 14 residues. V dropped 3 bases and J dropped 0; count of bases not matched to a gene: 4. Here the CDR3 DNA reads TGTGCCTGGAGCAGCGGGGGTAGCTCCTACGAGCAGTACTTC. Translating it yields CAWSSGGSSYEQYF.

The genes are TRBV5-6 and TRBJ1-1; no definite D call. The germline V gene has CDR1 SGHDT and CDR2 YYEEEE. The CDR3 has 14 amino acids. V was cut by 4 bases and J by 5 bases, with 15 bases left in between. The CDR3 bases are TGTGCCAGCAGCGTCAGACTCGCCGGTACTGAAGCTTTCTTT. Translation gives CASSVRLAGTEAFF.

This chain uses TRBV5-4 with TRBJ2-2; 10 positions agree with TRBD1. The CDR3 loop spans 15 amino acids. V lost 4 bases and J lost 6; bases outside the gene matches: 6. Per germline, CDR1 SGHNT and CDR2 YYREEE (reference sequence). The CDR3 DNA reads TGTGCCAGCAGCGGGGGACAGGGGAGGCCCGGGGAGCTGTTTTTT. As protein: CASSGGQGRPGELFF.

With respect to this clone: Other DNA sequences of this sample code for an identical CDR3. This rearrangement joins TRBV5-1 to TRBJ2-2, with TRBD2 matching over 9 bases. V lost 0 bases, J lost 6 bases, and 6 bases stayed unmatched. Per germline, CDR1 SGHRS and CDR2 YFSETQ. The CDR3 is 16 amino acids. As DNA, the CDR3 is TGCGCCAGCAGCTTGGATGTCGCGGGAGGGGCCGGGGAGCTGTTTTTT. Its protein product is CASSLDVAGGAGELFF.

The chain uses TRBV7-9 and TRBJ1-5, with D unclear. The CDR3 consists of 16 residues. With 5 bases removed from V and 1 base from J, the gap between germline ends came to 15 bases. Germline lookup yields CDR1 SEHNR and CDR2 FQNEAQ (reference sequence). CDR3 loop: CASSEADPASNQPQHF. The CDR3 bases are TGTGCCAGCAGCGAAGCGGACCCAGCGAGCAATCAGCCCCAGCATTTT.

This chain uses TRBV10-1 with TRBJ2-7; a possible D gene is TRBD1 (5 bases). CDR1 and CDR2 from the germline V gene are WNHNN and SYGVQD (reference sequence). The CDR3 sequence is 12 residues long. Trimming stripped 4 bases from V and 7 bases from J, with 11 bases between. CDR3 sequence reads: CASSGGVGEQYF. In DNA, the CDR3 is TGCGCCAGCAGTGGGGGCGTTGGAGAGCAGTACTTC.

This CDR3 reads CASSRTVSGHNEQFF. CDR3 bases: TGTGCCAGCAGCCGAACGGTTAGCGGACACAATGAGCAGTTCTTC. The chain combines TRBV7-9 with TRBJ2-1; a weak D match, TRBD2 (6 bases). CDR3 size: 15 residues. The germline CDR1 and CDR2 sequences are SEHNR and FQNEAQ (reference sequence). Trimming pared 5 bases from V and 5 bases from J, leaving 16 bases between.

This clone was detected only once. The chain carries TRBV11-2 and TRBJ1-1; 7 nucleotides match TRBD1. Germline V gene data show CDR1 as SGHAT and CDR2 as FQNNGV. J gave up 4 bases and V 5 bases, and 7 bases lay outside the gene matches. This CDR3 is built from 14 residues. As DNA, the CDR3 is TGTGCCAGCAGCCGCACAGGGGACGGCACTGAAGCTTTCTTT. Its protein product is CASSRTGDGTEAFF.

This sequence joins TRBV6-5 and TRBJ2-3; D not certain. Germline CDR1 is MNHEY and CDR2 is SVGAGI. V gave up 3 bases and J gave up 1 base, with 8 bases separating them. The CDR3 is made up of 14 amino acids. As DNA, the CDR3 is TGTGCCAGCAGTTATGAGTTAGGCACAGATACGCAGTATTTT. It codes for CASSYELGTDTQYF.